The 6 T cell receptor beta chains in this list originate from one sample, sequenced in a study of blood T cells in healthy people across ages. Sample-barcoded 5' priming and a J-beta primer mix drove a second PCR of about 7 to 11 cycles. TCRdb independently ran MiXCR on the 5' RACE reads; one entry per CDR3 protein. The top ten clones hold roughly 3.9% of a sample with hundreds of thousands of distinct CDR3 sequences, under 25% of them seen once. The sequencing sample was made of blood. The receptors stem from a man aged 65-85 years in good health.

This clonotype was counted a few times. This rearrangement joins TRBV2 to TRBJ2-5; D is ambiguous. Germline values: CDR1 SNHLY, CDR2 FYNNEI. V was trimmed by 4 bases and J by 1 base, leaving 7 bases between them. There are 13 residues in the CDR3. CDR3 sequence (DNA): TGTGCCAGCAGTGGAAACAGCCAAGAGACCCAGTACTTC. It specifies CASSGNSQETQYF.

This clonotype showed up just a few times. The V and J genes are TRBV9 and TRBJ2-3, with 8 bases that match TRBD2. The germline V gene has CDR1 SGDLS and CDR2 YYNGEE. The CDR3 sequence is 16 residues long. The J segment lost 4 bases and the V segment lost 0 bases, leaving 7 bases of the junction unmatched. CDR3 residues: CASSVVEREMADTQYF. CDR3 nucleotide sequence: TGTGCCAGCAGCGTAGTGGAGCGGGAGATGGCAGATACGCAGTATTTT.

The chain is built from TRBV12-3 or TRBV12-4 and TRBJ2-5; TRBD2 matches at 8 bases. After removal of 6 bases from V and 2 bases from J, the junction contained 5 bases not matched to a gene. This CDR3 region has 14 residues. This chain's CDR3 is CASSGSGVQETQYF. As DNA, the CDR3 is TGTGCCAGCAGCGGTAGCGGGGTGCAAGAGACCCAGTACTTC.

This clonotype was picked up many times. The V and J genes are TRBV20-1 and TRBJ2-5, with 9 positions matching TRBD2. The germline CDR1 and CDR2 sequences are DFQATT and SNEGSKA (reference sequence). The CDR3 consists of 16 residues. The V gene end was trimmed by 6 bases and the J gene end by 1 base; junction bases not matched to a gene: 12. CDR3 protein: CSATPVAGGLQETQYF. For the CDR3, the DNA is TGCAGTGCCACACCCGTGGCGGGAGGGCTCCAAGAGACCCAGTACTTC.

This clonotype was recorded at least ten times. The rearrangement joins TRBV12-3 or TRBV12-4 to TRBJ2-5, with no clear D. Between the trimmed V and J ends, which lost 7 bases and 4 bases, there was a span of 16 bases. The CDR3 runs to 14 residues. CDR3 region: CASTTPVRGETQYF. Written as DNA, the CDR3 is TGTGCCAGCACCACCCCCGTTAGAGGAGAGACCCAGTACTTC.

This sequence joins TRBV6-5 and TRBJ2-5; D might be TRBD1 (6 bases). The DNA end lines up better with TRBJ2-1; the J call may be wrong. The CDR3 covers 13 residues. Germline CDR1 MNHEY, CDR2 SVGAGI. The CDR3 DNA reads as TGTGCCAGCAGGAGGGACACCTACAATGAGCAGTTCTTC. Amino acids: CASRRDTYNEQFF.